This T cell receptor beta chain was documented in a study of cytomegalovirus exposure and HLA in healthy donors. Study-level points and caveats: It is likely that the observed cluster of highly shared sequence variants was a sequencing artifact. CMV serostatus was the only immune exposure information that was available.

As regards this clone: Antigen unknown.

Donors counted as nominally healthy when sampled, yet unrecorded immune exposures were likely. It was with 60 Vbeta and 13 Jbeta primers that the PCR ran. Clones were read by immunoSEQ multiplex PCR, and TCRdb kept only the in-frame ones, dropping some. In the table there are 150,000 to 200,000 clones, around 73% of which are singletons. Sequenced: PBMCs. The sequence came from a male donor in good health and CMV-seronegative.

CDR3 in amino acids: CASSSDTDKTQYF. In DNA, the CDR3 is TGTGCCAGCAGCTCGGACACGGACAAGACCCAGTACTTC. This chain links TRBV7-2 with TRBJ2-5; D possibly corresponds to TRBD1 (5 bases). Germline V lookup: CDR1 SGHTA, CDR2 FQGNSA. The CDR3 loop spans 13 amino acids. The V gene lost 4 bases and the J gene lost 6 bases, with 12 bases spanning the gap.